A single sample is the source of the 20 T cell receptor beta chains below, sequenced in a study of CD8 T cells in ankylosing spondylitis. Study results and caveats: A motif in TCR beta, a set of about eight highly homologous variants, appeared characteristic of ankylosing spondylitis blood.

These receptors have no known antigen. TCRdb passed the 5' RACE reads through MiXCR, listing each CDR3 protein once. Of over 600,000 distinct CDR3 sequences listed, under 20% are singletons. What was sequenced was blood, either unsorted or a sorted T cell fraction (not recorded which). The receptors shown here come from a male donor with ankylosing spondylitis.

This clonotype was seen a handful of times. This chain links TRBV29-1 with TRBJ2-1; TRBD2 matches 9 bases. V lost 8 bases to trimming and J lost 1 base; unmatched junction nucleotides: 6. The CDR3 spans 14 residues. The germline V gene encodes CDR1 SQVTM and CDR2 ANQGSEA. The DNA of the CDR3 is TGCAGCCTTATAGCGGGAGTATCCTACAATGAGCAGTTCTTC. It encodes CSLIAGVSYNEQFF.

This clonotype was counted ten times or more. The V and J genes are TRBV7-6 and TRBJ1-6, with D unresolved. The CDR3 consists of 14 residues. The V and J ends lost 0 bases and 5 bases respectively, with 5 bases between them. Germline lookup yields CDR1 SGHVS and CDR2 FNYEAQ. CDR3 DNA sequence: TGTGCCAGCAGCTTAGCACAGAATAATTCACCCCTCCACTTT. Translated: CASSLAQNNSPLHF.

This clonotype appeared a few times. The V and J genes are TRBV2 and TRBJ2-1, with D possibly matching TRBD2 (6 bases). This CDR3 contains 16 residues. Trimming cost V 4 bases and J 7 bases, with 20 bases left between them. Germline CDR1 reads SNHLY; CDR2 reads FYNNEI. The CDR3 DNA reads TGTGCCAGCAGTGCACAAACGGGACTCCCAGGGAATGAGCAGTTCTTC. This codes for CASSAQTGLPGNEQFF.

CDR3 in amino acids: CASSLNSGGLNEQYF. The CDR3 DNA reads TGTGCCAGCAGCTTAAATAGCGGGGGATTGAACGAGCAGTACTTC. The chain employs TRBV7-9 and TRBJ2-7, with 9 bases aligning to TRBD2. This CDR3 has 15 amino acids. V shed 2 bases, J shed 5 bases, and the junction held 7 bases outside the gene matches. Germline lookup yields CDR1 SEHNR and CDR2 FQNEAQ (reference sequence).

This clonotype was observed a few times. The rearrangement links TRBV27 to TRBJ2-1; maybe TRBD1 (5 bases). Germline CDR1 MNHEY, CDR2 SMNVEV (reference sequence). V was shortened by 5 bases and J by 2 bases, with 13 bases between the two germline ends. This CDR3 is built from 15 residues. CDR3 in DNA: TGTGCCAGCAGTCCCATCCCCAGGGCCTACAATGAGCAGTTCTTC. Amino acid sequence: CASSPIPRAYNEQFF.

This clonotype has a handful of counts. The rearrangement links TRBV5-6 to TRBJ1-3; tentative D call: TRBD1 (5 bases). The CDR3 loop spans 14 amino acids. CDR1 is SGHDT, CDR2 YYEEEE, per germline. Trimming took off 1 base at V and 2 bases at J, with 7 bases between the two ends. CDR3 coding DNA: TGTGCCAGCAGCTTGCCGACAGCTGGAAACACCATATATTTT. Residues: CASSLPTAGNTIYF.

The rearrangement uses TRBV7-3 and TRBJ2-3; a weak D match, TRBD2 (6 bases). Germline V lookup: CDR1 SGHTA, CDR2 FQGTGA. The CDR3 covers 14 residues. The V end lost 5 bases, the J end lost 1 base, and 10 bases lay between the germline ends. The DNA of the CDR3 is TGTGCCAGCAGCGACCCTAGCGGCACAGATACGCAGTATTTT. Residues: CASSDPSGTDTQYF.

This chain links TRBV11-2 with TRBJ1-6; no firm D call. The CDR3 spans 13 residues. Trimming pared 3 bases from V and 5 bases from J, leaving 5 bases between. The germline V gene has CDR1 SGHAT and CDR2 FQNNGV. CDR3 amino acids: CASSFTDNSPLHF. CDR3 sequence (DNA): TGTGCCAGCAGCTTTACCGATAATTCACCCCTCCACTTT.

The chain combines TRBV20-1 with TRBJ2-5; a possible D gene is TRBD1 (6 bases). CDR1 DFQATT and CDR2 SNEGSKA come from the germline V gene (reference sequence). The ends were cut back, 5 bases at V and 9 bases at J, with 19 bases in the middle. The CDR3 spans 13 residues. The CDR3 DNA sequence: TGCAGTGCTGTTACAGGGCCTTTACGGCCCCAGTACTTC. Protein: CSAVTGPLRPQYF.

The chain recombines TRBV12-1 with TRBJ1-1. TRBV12-1 is a pseudogene locus. The CDR3 loop spans 13 amino acids. CDR3 coding DNA: TGTGCCAGCAGCTTATGTGAGGCGACTGAAGCTTTCTTT. This gives the protein CASSLCEATEAFF.

There are a few counts of this clonotype. The chain couples TRBV4-2 to TRBJ2-7; no clear D gene. The germline CDR1 and CDR2 sequences are LGHNA and YNFKEQ. Deletions cut 0 bases from V and 6 bases from J, with 15 bases between. The CDR3 sequence is 15 residues long. The CDR3 region is CASSQDKGTSAEQYF. The CDR3 DNA reads as TGTGCCAGCAGCCAAGATAAGGGAACCTCCGCCGAGCAGTACTTC.

This clonotype was counted ten times or more. This chain's CDR3 is CASSQRGGGIIGTNTEAFF. The CDR3 region has the DNA TGTGCCAGCAGCCAAAGGGGCGGTGGAATTATTGGAACGAACACTGAAGCTTTCTTT. The chain recombines TRBV4-2 with TRBJ1-1, with D tentatively TRBD1 (5 bases). Germline CDR1 reads LGHNA; CDR2 reads YNFKEQ. Trimming left V 2 bases short and J 1 base short, with 23 bases between. This CDR3 is built from 19 residues.

V gene TRBV20-1 combines with J gene TRBJ2-7, with D perhaps being TRBD1 or TRBD2 (5 bases each). Germline V CDR1 and CDR2: DFQATT, SNEGSKA (reference sequence). The CDR3 runs to 15 residues. Trimming pared 6 bases from V and 1 base from J, leaving 19 bases between. CDR3 in amino acids: CSASGTTYPSYEQYF. CDR3 nucleotide sequence: TGCAGTGCAAGTGGGACCACGTACCCTTCCTACGAGCAGTACTTC.

In the case of this clonotype: Sequence at one end of the junction differs from germline and may be a read error. The chain uses TRBV3-1 and TRBJ1-5; a possible D gene is TRBD1 (6 bases). The germline CDR1 and CDR2 sequences are LGHDT and YNNKEL (reference sequence). CDR3 length: 15 amino acids. CDR3 bases: TGTGCCAGCACCCAAGATATGGGGGGCCATCAGCCCCAGCATTTT. Protein product: CASTQDMGGHQPQHF.

This clonotype was counted between two and nine times. A much larger clone lies a single base off, so this may be a read error. This chain uses TRBV14 with TRBJ1-2, with D uncertain. Germline CDR1 and CDR2: SGHDN and FVKESK. The CDR3 is 12 amino acids. V lost 2 bases and J 2 bases, leaving 3 bases between the germline ends. CDR3 coding DNA: TGTGCCAGCAGCCAAAACAACTATGGCTACACCTTC. Its translation: CASSQNNYGYTF.

This clonotype was seen ten or more times. The rearrangement joins TRBV11-2 to TRBJ2-2, with D hard to call. CDR3 length equals 15 residues. CDR1 and CDR2 (germline): SGHAT, FQNNGV. Trimming removed 1 base at V and 4 bases at J, with 10 bases between. The CDR3 nucleotides read TGTGCCAGCAGCTTAGCACCCTCATCCACCGGGGAGCTGTTTTTT. As protein: CASSLAPSSTGELFF.

This chain links TRBV7-3 with TRBJ2-1, with unresolved D. Per germline, CDR1 SGHTA and CDR2 FQGTGA. Trimming stripped 0 bases from V and 15 bases from J, with 9 bases between. The CDR3 sequence is 11 residues long. For the CDR3, the DNA is TGTGCCAGCAGCTTAACTAATGTCTTGTTCTTC. Translation: CASSLTNVLFF.

There are a few counts of this clonotype. The genes are TRBV12-3 or TRBV12-4 and TRBJ1-4; D uncertain. The CDR3 has 14 residues. The V end lost 3 bases, the J end lost 7 bases, and 12 bases lay between the germline ends. Here the CDR3 DNA reads TGTGCCAGCAGTTTCGGCCCCCGAGGTGAAAAACTGTTTTTT. Protein sequence: CASSFGPRGEKLFF.

This clonotype was picked up a small number of times. The chain uses TRBV15 and TRBJ2-1; 7 bases agree with TRBD2. In germline, CDR1 is LNHNV, CDR2 YYDKDF (reference sequence). The V gene end was trimmed by 2 bases and the J gene end by 2 bases; junction bases not matched to a gene: 6. The length of the CDR3 is 16 residues. CDR3 sequence reads: CATSRLREFAYNEQFF. The CDR3 DNA reads TGTGCCACCAGCAGATTGCGGGAGTTCGCCTACAATGAGCAGTTCTTC. The full variable domain, with the rest looked up from reference TRBV15 and TRBJ2-1, is DAMVIQNPRYQVTQFGKPVTLSCSQTLNHNVMYWYQQKSSQAPKLLFHYYDKDFNNEADTPDNFQSRRPNTSFCFLDIRSPGLGDTAMYLCATSRLREFAYNEQFFGPGTRLTVL.

This clonotype was picked up a small number of times. This rearrangement joins TRBV10-2 to TRBJ2-5, with D perhaps being TRBD1 or TRBD2 (5 bases each). The CDR3 runs to 12 residues. The germline V gene has CDR1 WSHSY and CDR2 SAAADI. V lost 6 bases and J 5 bases, leaving 10 bases between the germline ends. Written as DNA, the CDR3 is TGCGCCAGCAGCCTGGGGGATGAGACCCAGTACTTC. It codes for CASSLGDETQYF.